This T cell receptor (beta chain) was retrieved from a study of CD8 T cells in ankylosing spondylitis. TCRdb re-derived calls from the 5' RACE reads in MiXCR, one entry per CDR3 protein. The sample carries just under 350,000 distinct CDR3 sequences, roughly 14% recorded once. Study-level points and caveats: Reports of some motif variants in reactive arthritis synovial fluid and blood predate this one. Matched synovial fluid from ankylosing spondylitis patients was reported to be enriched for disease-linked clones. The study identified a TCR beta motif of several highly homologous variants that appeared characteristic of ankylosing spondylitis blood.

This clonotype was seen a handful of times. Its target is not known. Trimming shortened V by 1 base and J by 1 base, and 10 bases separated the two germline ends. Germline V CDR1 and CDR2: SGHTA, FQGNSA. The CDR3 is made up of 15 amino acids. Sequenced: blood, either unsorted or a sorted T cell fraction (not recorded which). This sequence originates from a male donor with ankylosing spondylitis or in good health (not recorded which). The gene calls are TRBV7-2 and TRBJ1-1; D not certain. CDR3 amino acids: CASSLEALTNTEAFF. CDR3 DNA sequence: TGTGCCAGCAGCTTAGAGGCACTCACGAACACTGAAGCTTTCTTT.